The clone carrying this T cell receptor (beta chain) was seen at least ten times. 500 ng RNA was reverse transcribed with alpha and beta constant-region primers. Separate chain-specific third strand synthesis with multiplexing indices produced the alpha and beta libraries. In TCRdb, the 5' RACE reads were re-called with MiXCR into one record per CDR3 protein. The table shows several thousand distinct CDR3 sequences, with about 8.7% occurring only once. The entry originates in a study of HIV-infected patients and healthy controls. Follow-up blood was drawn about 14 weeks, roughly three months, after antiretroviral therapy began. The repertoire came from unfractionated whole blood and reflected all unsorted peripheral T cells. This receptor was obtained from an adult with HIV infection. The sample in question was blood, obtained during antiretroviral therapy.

As DNA, the CDR3 is TGTGCCAACTCGGACAGGGGCTATGGCTACACCTTC. It translates to CANSDRGYGYTF. This rearrangement joins TRBV6-2 or TRBV6-3 to TRBJ1-2, with 9 bases identical to TRBD1. Germline V gives CDR1 MNHEY, CDR2 SVGEGT. V shed 10 bases and J 4 bases; nucleotides not matched to a gene: 4. The CDR3 runs 12 residues.